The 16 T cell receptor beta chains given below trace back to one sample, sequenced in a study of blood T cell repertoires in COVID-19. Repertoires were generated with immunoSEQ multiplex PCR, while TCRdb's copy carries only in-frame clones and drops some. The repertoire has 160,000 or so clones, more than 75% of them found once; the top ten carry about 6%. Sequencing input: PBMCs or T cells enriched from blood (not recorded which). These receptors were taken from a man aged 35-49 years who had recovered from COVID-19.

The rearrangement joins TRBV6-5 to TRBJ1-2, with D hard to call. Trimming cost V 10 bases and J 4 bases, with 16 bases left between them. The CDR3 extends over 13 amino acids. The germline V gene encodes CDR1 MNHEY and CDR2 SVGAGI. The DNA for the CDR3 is TGTGCCACCAAGATCGGGGTTAGCTATGGCTACACCTTC. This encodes CATKIGVSYGYTF.

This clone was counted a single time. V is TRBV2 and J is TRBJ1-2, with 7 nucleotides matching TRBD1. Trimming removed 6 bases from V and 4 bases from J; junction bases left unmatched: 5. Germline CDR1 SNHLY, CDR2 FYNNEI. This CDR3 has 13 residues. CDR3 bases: TGTGCCAGCAGGACCAAGGGGGCCTATGGCTACACCTTC. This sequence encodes CASRTKGAYGYTF.

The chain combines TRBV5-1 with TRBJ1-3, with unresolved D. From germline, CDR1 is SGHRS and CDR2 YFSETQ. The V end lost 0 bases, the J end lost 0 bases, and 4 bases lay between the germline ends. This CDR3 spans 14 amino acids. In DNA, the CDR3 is TGCGCCAGCAGCTTGGCAGACTCTGGAAACACCATATATTTT. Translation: CASSLADSGNTIYF.

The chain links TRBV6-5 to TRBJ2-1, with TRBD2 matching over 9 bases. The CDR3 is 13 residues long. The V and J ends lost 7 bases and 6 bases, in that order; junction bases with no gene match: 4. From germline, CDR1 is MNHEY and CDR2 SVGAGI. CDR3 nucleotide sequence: TGTGCCAGCACCCTAGCGGGAAGCAATGAGCAGTTCTTC. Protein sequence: CASTLAGSNEQFF.

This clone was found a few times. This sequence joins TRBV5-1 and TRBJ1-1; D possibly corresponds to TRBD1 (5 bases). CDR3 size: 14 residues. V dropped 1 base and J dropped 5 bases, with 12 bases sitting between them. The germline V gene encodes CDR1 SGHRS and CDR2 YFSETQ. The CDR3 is CASSLRSGGTEAFF. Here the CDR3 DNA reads TGCGCCAGCAGCTTGAGGTCGGGGGGGACTGAAGCTTTCTTT.

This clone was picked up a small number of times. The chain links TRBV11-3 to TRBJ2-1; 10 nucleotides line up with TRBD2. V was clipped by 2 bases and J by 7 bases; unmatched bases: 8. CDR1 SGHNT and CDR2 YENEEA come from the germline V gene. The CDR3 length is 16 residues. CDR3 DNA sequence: TGTGCCAGCAGCTTAAGCGGGGGGGCCGGTGAGAATGAGCAGTTCTTC. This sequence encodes CASSLSGGAGENEQFF.

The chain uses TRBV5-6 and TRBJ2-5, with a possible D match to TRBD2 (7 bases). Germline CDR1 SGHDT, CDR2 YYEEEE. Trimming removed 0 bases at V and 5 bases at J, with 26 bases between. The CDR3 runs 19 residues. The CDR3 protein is CASSLAKWQPSGGTETQYF. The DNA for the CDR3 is TGTGCCAGCAGCTTGGCCAAATGGCAGCCCTCGGGGGGCACGGAGACCCAGTACTTC.

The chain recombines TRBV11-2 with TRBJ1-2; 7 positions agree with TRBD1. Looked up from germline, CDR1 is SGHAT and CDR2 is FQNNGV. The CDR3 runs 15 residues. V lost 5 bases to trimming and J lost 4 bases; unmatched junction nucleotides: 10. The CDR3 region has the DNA TGTGCCAGCAGCAACCTAAGGGACAGCACCTATGGCTACACCTTC. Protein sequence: CASSNLRDSTYGYTF.

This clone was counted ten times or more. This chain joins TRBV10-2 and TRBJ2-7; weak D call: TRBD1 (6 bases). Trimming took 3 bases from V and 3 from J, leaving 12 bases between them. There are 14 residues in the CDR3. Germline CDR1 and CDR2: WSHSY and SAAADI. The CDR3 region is CASSEMGANYEQYF. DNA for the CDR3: TGCGCCAGCAGTGAAATGGGGGCCAACTACGAGCAGTACTTC.

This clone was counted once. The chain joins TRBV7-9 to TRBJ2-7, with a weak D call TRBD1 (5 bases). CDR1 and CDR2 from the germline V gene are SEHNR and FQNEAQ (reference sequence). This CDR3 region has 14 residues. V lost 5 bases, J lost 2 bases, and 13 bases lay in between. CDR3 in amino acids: CASSPETVAYEQYV. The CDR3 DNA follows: TGTGCCAGCAGCCCGGAGACAGTTGCCTACGAGCAGTACGTC.

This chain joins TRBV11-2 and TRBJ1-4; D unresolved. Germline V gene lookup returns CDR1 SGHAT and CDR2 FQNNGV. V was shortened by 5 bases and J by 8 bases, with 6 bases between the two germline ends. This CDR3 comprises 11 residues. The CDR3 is CASSRGEKLFF. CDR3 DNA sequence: TGTGCCAGCAGCAGAGGGGAAAAACTGTTTTTT.

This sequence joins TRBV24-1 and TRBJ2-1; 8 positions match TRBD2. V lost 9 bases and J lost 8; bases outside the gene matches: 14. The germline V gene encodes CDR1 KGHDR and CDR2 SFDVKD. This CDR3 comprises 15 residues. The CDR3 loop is CATSRPSGGRDEQFF. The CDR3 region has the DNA TGTGCCACCTCGAGGCCGAGCGGGGGTCGGGATGAGCAGTTCTTC.

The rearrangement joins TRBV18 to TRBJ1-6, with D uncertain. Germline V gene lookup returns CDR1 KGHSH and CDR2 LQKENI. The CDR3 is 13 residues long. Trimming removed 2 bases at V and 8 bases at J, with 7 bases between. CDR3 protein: CASSPGSHSPLHF. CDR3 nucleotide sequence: TGTGCCAGCTCACCAGGGAGTCATTCACCCCTCCACTTT. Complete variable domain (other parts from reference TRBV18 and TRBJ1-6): NAGVMQNPRHLVRRRGQEARLRCSPMKGHSHVYWYRQLPEEGLKFMVYLQKENIIDESGMPKERFSAEFPKEGPSILRIQQVVRGDSAAYFCASSPGSHSPLHFGNGTRLTVT.

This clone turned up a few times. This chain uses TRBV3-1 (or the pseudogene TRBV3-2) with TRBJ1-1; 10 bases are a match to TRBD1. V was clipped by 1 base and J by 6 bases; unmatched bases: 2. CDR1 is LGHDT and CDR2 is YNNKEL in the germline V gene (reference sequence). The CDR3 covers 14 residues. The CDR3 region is CASSQGGTGAEAFF. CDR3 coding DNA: TGTGCCAGCAGCCAAGGGGGGACAGGGGCTGAAGCTTTCTTT.

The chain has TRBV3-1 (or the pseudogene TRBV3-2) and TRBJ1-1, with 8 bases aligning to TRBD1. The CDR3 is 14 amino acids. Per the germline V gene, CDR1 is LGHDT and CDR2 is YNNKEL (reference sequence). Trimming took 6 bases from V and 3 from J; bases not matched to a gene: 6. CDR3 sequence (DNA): TGTGCCAGCAGTACTGGACAGGGTGACACTGAAGCTTTCTTT. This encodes CASSTGQGDTEAFF.

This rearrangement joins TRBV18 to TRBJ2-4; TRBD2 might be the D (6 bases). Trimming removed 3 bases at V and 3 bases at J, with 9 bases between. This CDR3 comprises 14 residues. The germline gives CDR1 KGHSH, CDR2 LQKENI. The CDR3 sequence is CASSPAGSKNIQYF. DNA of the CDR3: TGTGCCAGCTCACCCGCCGGGAGCAAAAACATTCAGTACTTC.